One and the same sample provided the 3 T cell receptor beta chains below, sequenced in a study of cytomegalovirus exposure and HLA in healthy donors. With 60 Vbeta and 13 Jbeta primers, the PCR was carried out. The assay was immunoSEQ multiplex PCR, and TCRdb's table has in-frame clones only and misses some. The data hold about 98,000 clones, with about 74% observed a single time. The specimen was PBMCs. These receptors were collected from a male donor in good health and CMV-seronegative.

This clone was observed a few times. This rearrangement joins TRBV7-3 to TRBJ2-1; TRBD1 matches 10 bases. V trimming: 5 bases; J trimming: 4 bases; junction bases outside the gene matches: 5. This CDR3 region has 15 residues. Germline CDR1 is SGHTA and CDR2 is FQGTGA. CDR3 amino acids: CASSLDRGRYNEQFF. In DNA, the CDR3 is TGTGCCAGCAGCCTTGACAGGGGGCGTTACAATGAGCAGTTCTTC.

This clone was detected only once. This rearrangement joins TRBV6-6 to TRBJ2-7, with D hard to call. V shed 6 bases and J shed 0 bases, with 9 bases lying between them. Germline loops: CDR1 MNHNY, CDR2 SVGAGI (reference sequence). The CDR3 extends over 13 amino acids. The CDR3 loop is CASSLHPSYEQYF. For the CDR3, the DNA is TGTGCCAGCAGCTTACACCCCTCCTACGAGCAGTACTTC.

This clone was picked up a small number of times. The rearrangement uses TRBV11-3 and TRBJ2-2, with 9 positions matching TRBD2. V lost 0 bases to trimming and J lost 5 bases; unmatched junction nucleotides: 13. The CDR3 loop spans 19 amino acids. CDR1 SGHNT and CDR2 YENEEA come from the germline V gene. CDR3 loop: CASSLDEAGGPSGTGELFF. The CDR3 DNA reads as TGTGCCAGCAGCTTAGACGAGGCGGGAGGGCCCTCGGGGACCGGGGAGCTGTTTTTT. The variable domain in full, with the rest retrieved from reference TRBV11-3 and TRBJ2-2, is EAGVVQSPRYKIIEKKQPVAFWCNPISGHNTLYWYLQNLGQGPELLIRYENEEAVDDSQLPKDRFSAERLKGVDSTLKIQPAELGDSAVYLCASSLDEAGGPSGTGELFFGEGSRLTVL.